This T cell receptor (beta chain) was obtained from a study of OX40 agonist ivuxolimab in advanced cancers. As for the study in general: Patients received ivuxolimab, an intravenous treatment, every 2 weeks at 0.01 to 10 mg/kg. The study's findings and limits: Low normalized clonal expansion also occurred in some nonresponding patients.

Assay used: immunoSEQ multiplex PCR; TCRdb lists only in-frame clones, some missing. Among more than 85,000 clones, roughly nine tenths were seen once, and the ten largest hold about 0.31%. The germline V and J ends were trimmed by 0 bases and 4 bases, with 17 bases remaining between them. The CDR3 covers 16 residues. Germline CDR1 SGHRS, CDR2 YFSETQ. In regard to this clone: Its cognate antigen is unknown.

V is TRBV5-1 and J is TRBJ2-7, with a tentative D call TRBD2 (5 bases). The sequencing here drew on CD4+ or CD8+ T cells sorted from blood, taken in a trial of the OX40 agonist ivuxolimab. This receptor was taken from an adult with an advanced solid tumor such as melanoma, head and neck, liver or kidney cancer. The CDR3 bases are TGCGCCAGCAGCTTGGAGGCGGGCCCCTTGCCTTACGAGCAGTACTTC. Protein product: CASSLEAGPLPYEQYF.